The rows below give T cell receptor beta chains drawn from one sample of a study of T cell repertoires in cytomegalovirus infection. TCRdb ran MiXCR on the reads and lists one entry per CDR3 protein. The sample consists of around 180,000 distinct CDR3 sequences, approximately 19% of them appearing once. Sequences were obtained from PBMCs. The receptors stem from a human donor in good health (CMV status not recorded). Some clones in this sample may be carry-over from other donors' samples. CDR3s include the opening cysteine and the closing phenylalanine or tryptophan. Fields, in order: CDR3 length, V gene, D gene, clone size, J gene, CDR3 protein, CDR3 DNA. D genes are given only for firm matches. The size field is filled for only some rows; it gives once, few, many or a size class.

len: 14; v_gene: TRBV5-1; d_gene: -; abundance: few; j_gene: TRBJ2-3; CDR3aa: CASSLEGEENTQYF; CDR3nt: TGCGCCAGCAGCTTGGAGGGTGAGGAGAATACGCAGTATTTT
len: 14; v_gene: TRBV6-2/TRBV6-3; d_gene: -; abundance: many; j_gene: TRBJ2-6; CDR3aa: CASSRSSGANVLTF; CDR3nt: TGTGCCAGCAGTCGGAGCTCTGGGGCCAACGTCCTGACTTTC
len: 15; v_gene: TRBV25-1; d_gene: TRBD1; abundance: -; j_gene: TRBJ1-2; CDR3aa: CASSDRDRDDYGYTF; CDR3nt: TGTGCCAGCAGTGACCGGGACAGGGATGACTATGGCTACACCTTC
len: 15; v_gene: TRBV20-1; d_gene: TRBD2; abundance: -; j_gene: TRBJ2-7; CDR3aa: CSARDHGGGPSEQYF; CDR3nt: TGCAGTGCTAGAGATCATGGGGGAGGGCCCTCCGAGCAGTACTTC
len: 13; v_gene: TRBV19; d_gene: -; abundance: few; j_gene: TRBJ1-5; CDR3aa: CASSYRGNQPQHF; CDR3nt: TGTGCCAGTAGTTACAGGGGCAATCAGCCCCAGCATTTT
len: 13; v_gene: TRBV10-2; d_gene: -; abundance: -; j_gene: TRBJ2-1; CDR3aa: CASKSLGGNEQFF; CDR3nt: TGCGCCAGCAAGTCTTTGGGGGGCAATGAGCAGTTCTTC
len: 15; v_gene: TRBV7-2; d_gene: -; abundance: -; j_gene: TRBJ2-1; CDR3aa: CASSLAQAIYNEQFF; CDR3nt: TGTGCCAGCAGCTTAGCGCAGGCGATCTACAATGAGCAGTTCTTC
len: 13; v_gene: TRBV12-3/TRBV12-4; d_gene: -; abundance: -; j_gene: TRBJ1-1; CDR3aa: CASNWGGNTEAFF; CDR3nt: TGTGCCAGCAACTGGGGGGGGAACACTGAAGCTTTCTTT
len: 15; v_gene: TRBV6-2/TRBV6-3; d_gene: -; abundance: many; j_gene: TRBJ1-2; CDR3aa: CASSYAFGRKYGYTF; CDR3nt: TGTGCCAGCAGTTACGCTTTTGGACGAAAGTATGGCTACACCTTC
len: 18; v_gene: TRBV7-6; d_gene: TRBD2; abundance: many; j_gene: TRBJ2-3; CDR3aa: CASSSHYGTSGRADTQYF; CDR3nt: TGTGCCAGCAGCTCCCACTACGGGACTAGCGGGAGGGCAGATACGCAGTATTTT
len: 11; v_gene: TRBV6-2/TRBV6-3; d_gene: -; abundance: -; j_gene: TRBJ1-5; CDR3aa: CASGLRQPQHF; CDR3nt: TGTGCCAGCGGCCTACGACAGCCCCAGCATTTT
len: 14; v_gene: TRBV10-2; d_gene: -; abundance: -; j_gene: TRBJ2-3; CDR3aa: CASSPGLRTDTQYF; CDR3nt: TGCGCCAGCAGTCCGGGACTCCGCACAGATACGCAGTATTTT
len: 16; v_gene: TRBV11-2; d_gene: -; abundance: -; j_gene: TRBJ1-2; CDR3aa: CASSQHRTDANYGYTF; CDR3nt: TGTGCCAGCAGCCAACATAGGACGGACGCTAACTATGGCTACACCTTC
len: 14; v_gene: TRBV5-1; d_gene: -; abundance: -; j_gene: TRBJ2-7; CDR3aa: CASSPEQGSYEQYF; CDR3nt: TGCGCCAGCAGCCCCGAGCAGGGATCCTACGAGCAGTACTTC
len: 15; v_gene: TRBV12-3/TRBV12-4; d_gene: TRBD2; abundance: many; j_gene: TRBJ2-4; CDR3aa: CASSARGSVKNIQYF; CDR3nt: TGTGCCAGCAGCGCGCGGGGGAGTGTCAAAAACATTCAGTACTTC
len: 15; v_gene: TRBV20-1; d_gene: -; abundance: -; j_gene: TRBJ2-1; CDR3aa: CSAKGGAGPYNEQFF; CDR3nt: TGCAGTGCCAAAGGGGGGGCGGGGCCCTACAATGAGCAGTTCTTC
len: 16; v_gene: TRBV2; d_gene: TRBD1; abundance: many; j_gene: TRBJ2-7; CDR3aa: CASSLNRDRFTYEQYF; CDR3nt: TGTGCCAGCTCTCTCAACCGGGACAGATTCACCTACGAGCAGTACTTC
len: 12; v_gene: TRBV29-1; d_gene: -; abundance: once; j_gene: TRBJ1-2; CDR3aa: CSVVPGSDGYTF; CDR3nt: TGCAGCGTTGTTCCGGGGAGTGATGGCTACACCTTC
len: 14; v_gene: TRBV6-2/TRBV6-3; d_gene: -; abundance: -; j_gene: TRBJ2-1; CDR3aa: CASSAGRPYNEQFF; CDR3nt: TGTGCCAGCAGTGCCGGACGGCCCTACAATGAGCAGTTCTTC
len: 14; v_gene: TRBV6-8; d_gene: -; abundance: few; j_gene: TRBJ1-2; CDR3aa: CASSTGTAFYGYTF; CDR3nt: TGTGCCAGCAGTACTGGAACGGCGTTCTATGGCTACACCTTC
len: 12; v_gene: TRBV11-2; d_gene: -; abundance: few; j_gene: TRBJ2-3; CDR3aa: CASSFGGLYPYF; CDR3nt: TGTGCCAGCAGCTTTGGGGGTCTGTACCCCTATTTT
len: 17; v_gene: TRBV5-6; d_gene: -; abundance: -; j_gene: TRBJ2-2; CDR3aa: CASSNYPGGANTGELFF; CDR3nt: TGTGCCAGCAGTAACTATCCCGGGGGCGCGAACACCGGGGAGCTGTTTTTT
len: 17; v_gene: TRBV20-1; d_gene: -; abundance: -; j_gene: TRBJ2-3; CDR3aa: CSARLKLAQVVTDTQYF; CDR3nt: TGCAGTGCTAGATTGAAGCTAGCCCAAGTAGTCACAGATACGCAGTATTTT
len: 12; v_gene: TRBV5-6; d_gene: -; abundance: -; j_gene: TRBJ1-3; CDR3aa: CASSPGGNTIYF; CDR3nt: TGTGCCAGCAGCCCGGGGGGAAACACCATATATTTT
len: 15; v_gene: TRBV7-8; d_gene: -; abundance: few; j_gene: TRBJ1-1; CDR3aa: CASSLVGAENTEAFF; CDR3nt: TGTGCCAGCAGCTTGGTTGGGGCCGAGAACACTGAAGCTTTCTTT
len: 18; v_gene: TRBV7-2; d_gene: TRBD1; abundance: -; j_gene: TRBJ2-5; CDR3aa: CASSFGSQGTITQETQYF; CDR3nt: TGTGCCAGCAGCTTCGGGTCACAGGGGACCATCACCCAAGAGACCCAGTACTTC
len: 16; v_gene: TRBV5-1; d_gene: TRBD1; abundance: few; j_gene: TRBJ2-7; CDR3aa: CASSPDSGTGNYEQYF; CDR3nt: TGCGCCAGCAGCCCAGACAGCGGGACAGGGAACTACGAGCAGTACTTC
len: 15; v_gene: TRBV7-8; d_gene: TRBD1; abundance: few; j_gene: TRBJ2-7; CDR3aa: CASSLAPGGRYEQYF; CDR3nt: TGTGCCAGCAGCTTAGCACCAGGGGGCCGCTACGAGCAGTACTTC
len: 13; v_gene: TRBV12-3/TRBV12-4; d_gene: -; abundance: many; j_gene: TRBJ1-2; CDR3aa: CASSPDGLYGYTF; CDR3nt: TGTGCCAGCAGCCCGGACGGGCTCTATGGCTACACCTTC
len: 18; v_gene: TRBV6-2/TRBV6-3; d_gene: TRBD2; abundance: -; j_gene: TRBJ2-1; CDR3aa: CASSYLNLAGDSYNEQFF; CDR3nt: TGTGCCAGCAGTTACTTAAATCTAGCGGGGGACTCCTACAATGAGCAGTTCTTC
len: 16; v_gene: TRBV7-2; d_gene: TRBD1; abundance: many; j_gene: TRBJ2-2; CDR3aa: CASSRTGGASAGELFF; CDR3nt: TGTGCCAGCAGCCGGACAGGGGGCGCATCGGCCGGGGAGCTGTTTTTT
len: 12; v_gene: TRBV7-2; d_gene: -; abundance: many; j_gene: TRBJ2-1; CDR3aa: CASSSPRGEQFF; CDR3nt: TGTGCCAGCAGCTCCCCACGGGGTGAGCAGTTCTTC
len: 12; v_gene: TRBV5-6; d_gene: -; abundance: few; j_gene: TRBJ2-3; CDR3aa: CASSTGRDTQYF; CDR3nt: TGTGCCAGCAGCACAGGGAGAGATACGCAGTATTTT
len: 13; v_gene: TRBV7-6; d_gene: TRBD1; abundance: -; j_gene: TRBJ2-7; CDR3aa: CASSTPRGYKQYF; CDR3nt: TGTGCCAGCAGCACACCCAGGGGGTACAAGCAGTACTTC
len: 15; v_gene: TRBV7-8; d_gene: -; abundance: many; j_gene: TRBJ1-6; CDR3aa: CASSPKSAANSPLHF; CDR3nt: TGTGCCAGCAGCCCTAAGTCGGCCGCGAATTCACCCCTCCACTTT
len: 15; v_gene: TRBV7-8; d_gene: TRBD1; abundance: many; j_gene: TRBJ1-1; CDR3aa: CASSLAGQGGTEAFF; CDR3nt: TGTGCCAGCAGCTTAGCAGGACAGGGCGGCACTGAAGCTTTCTTT
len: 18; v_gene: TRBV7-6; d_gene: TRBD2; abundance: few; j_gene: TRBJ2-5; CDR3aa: CASSLPGTSGRIGETQYF; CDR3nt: TGTGCCAGCAGCTTACCCGGGACTAGCGGGAGGATAGGGGAGACCCAGTACTTC
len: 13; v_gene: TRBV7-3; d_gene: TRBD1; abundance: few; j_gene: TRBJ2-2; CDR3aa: CASGQGGTGELFF; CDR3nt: TGTGCCAGCGGACAGGGAGGAACCGGGGAGCTGTTTTTT
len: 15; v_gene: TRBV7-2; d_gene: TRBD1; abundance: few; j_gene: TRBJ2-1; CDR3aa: CASSPGTGGHNEQFF; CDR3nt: TGTGCCAGCAGCCCCGGGACAGGTGGACACAATGAGCAGTTCTTC
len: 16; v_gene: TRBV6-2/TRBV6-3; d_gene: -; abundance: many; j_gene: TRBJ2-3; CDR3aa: CASSYSTREITDTQYF; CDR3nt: TGTGCCAGCAGTTACTCGACCCGGGAGATCACAGATACGCAGTATTTT
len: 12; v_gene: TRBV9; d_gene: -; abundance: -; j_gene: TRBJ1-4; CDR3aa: CASSAPEEKLFF; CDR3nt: TGTGCCAGCAGCGCTCCCGAAGAAAAACTGTTTTTT
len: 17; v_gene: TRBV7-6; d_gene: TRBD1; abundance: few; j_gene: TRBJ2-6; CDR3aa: CANSHNRGYAGANVLTF; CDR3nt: TGTGCCAACAGCCATAACAGGGGGTACGCTGGGGCCAACGTCCTGACTTTC
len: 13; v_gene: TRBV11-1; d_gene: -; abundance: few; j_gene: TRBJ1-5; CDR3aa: CASSSGVGQPQHF; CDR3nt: TGTGCCAGCAGCTCAGGGGTCGGTCAGCCCCAGCATTTT
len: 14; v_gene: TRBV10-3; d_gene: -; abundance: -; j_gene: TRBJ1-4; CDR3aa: CAISESRVMGKLFF; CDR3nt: TGTGCCATCAGTGAGTCGAGAGTTATGGGAAAACTGTTTTTT
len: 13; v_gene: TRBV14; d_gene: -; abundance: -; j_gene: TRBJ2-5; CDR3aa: CASSQDQRGYQYF; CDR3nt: TGTGCCAGCAGCCAAGATCAGCGTGGTTACCAGTACTTC
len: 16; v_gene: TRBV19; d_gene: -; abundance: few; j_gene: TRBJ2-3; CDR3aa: CASSIGVRLRADTQYF; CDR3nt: TGTGCCAGTAGTATAGGAGTACGACTCCGGGCAGATACGCAGTATTTT
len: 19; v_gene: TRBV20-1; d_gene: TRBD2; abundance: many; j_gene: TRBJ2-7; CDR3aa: CSATPGGGTSGRSSYEQYF; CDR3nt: TGCAGTGCCACGCCGGGGGGCGGGACTAGCGGGAGGTCATCCTACGAGCAGTACTTC
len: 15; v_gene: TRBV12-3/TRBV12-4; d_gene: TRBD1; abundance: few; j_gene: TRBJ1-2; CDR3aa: CASRTYRGRDYGYTF; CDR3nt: TGTGCCAGCAGGACCTACAGGGGGCGCGACTATGGCTACACCTTC
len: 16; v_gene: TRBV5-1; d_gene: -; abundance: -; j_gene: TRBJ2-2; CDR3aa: CASTLGQGASTGELFF; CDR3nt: TGCGCCAGCACTCTTGGTCAGGGCGCTTCCACCGGGGAGCTGTTTTTT
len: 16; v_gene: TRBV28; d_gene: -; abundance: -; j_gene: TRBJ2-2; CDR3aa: CASSLVQGMNTGELFF; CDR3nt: TGTGCCAGCAGTTTGGTACAGGGCATGAACACCGGGGAGCTGTTTTTT
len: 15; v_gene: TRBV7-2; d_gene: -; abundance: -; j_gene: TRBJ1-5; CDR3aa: CASSLGGARVEPQHF; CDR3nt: TGTGCCAGCAGCTTAGGGGGGGCCCGGGTGGAGCCCCAGCATTTT
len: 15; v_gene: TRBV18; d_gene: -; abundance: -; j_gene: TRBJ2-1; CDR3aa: CASSSGPVGSYEQFF; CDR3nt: TGTGCCAGCTCCTCGGGGCCGGTGGGGTCGTATGAGCAGTTCTTC
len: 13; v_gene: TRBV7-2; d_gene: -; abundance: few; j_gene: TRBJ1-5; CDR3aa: CASSSGSYQPQHF; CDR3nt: TGTGCCAGCAGCTCCGGGAGTTATCAGCCCCAGCATTTT
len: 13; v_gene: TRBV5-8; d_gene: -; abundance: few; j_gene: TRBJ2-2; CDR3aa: CASSVEVTGELFF; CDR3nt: TGCGCCAGCAGCGTGGAGGTCACCGGGGAGCTGTTTTTT
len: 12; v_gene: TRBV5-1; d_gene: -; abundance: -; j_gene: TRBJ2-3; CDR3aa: CASSLSTGTQYF; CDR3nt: TGCGCCAGCAGCTTGTCCACGGGTACGCAGTATTTT
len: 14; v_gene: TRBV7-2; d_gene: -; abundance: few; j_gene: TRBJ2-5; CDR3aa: CASGEVEERKTQYF; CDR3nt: TGTGCCAGCGGAGAGGTAGAGGAGCGGAAGACCCAGTACTTC
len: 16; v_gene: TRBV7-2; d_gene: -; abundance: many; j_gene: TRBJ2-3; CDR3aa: CASSLLASISTDTQYF; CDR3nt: TGTGCCAGCAGCCTCCTGGCCAGCATTAGCACAGATACGCAGTATTTT
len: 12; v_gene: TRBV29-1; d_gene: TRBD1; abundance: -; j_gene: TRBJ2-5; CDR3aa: CSVPDRGQTQYF; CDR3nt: TGCAGCGTCCCGGACAGGGGGCAGACCCAGTACTTC
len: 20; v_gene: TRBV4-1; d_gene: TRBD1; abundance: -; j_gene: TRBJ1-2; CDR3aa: CASSQDRGEAGGAIDYGYTF; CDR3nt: TGCGCCAGCAGCCAAGATCGGGGTGAGGCAGGGGGCGCGATTGACTATGGCTACACCTTC